One sample yielded the 11 T cell receptor beta chains listed below, sequenced in a study of blood T cells in healthy people across ages. A second about 6 to 12 cycle PCR used barcoded and J-beta primers. TCRdb independently ran MiXCR on the 5' RACE reads; one entry per CDR3 protein. The sample lists hundreds of thousands of distinct CDR3 sequences; 25% to 35% were seen once. Material for sequencing was blood. Receptor source: a woman aged 80 or over in good health.

This clonotype was recorded many times. The rearrangement links TRBV7-9 to TRBJ1-2; D is unclear. Per germline, CDR1 SEHNR and CDR2 FQNEAQ (reference sequence). The CDR3 covers 12 residues. V dropped 4 bases and J dropped 5 bases, with 8 bases sitting between them. The CDR3 DNA sequence: TGTGCCAGCAGCTCCCACAGTTATGGCTACACCTTC. Residues: CASSSHSYGYTF.

The chain links TRBV9 to TRBJ2-3, with 9 bases identical to TRBD1. V lost 3 bases and J lost 1; bases outside the gene matches: 3. Germline V CDR1 and CDR2: SGDLS, YYNGEE. The CDR3 has 15 amino acids. CDR3 bases: TGTGCCAGCAGCGCAAGGACAGGGGGCACAGATACGCAGTATTTT. Translated, it gives CASSARTGGTDTQYF.

The chain joins TRBV12-3 or TRBV12-4 to TRBJ2-7; weak D call: TRBD2 (6 bases). Gene TRBJ2-5 matches the end of the DNA better, so the J call may be wrong. The CDR3 consists of 16 residues. In nucleotides, the CDR3 is TGTGCCAGCAGCAATAGGGCAGGAAGGTTCGGGGGGACCCAGTACTTC. Translating gives CASSNRAGRFGGTQYF.

The table lists this clonotype with a few counts. The gene calls are TRBV2 and TRBJ2-5; D might be TRBD2 (7 bases). Germline assignment: CDR1 SNHLY and CDR2 FYNNEI. The length of the CDR3 is 16 residues. Trimming took 5 bases from V and 0 from J, leaving 16 bases between them. CDR3 sequence reads: CASSITGGLYQETQYF. In DNA form, the CDR3 reads TGTGCCAGCAGTATCACGGGGGGCCTGTACCAAGAGACCCAGTACTTC.

Details on this clonotype: This could be a read error, since a much larger clone is one nucleotide away. J is TRBJ2-7 and V is TRBV6-5; D remains unclear. The length of the CDR3 is 17 residues. Germline CDR1 MNHEY, CDR2 SVGAGI. The germline V and J ends were trimmed by 0 bases and 5 bases, with 20 bases remaining between them. The CDR3 DNA sequence: TGTGCCAGCAGTTACTCGAAGATTTTGGCTGCTAGAGACGAGCAGTACTTC. The encoded protein is CASSYSKILAARDEQYF.

The sample holds many counts of this clonotype. This may come from a read error, since a much larger clone is one base off. The chain uses TRBV20-1 and TRBJ2-7; D unresolved. Per the germline V gene, CDR1 is DFQATT and CDR2 is SNEGSKA (reference sequence). The length of the CDR3 is 13 residues. V was trimmed by 0 bases and J by 7 bases, leaving 13 bases between them. CDR3 amino acids: CSARERQNGEQYF. CDR3 sequence (DNA): TGCAGTGCTAGAGAACGGCAGAATGGTGAGCAGTACTTC.

This clonotype was observed many times. This chain links TRBV21-1 with TRBJ2-7; TRBD1 is the table's D call and was not checked against the DNA. TRBV21-1 is deemed a pseudogene. This CDR3 region has 18 residues. The CDR3 region is CASSNYTQGSSKRYEQYF. In DNA form, the CDR3 reads TGTGCCAGCAGCAATTATACTCAGGGGTCCTCAAAGAGGTACGAGCAGTACTTC.

This clonotype was detected only a few times. This rearrangement joins TRBV19 to TRBJ1-2, with D hard to call. Germline CDR1 LNHDA, CDR2 SQIVND (reference sequence). Trimming took 3 bases from V and 4 from J, leaving 15 bases between them. The CDR3 spans 15 residues. The DNA for the CDR3 is TGTGCCAGTAGTATGGGTCTGCACACTCTCTATGGCTACACCTTC. It yields the protein CASSMGLHTLYGYTF.

This clonotype was counted a few times. The J gene is TRBJ2-5, the V gene TRBV9; D ambiguous. The CDR3 is 14 amino acids. Germline assignment: CDR1 SGDLS and CDR2 YYNGEE. Trimming took off 1 base at V and 5 bases at J, with 12 bases between the two ends. CDR3 sequence: CASSVYGVRETQYF. Here the CDR3 DNA reads TGTGCCAGCAGCGTATACGGTGTTCGGGAGACCCAGTACTTC.

This clonotype has only a few counts. Possible read error: a much larger clone is one base away. V is TRBV20-1 and J is TRBJ2-1, with D perhaps given as TRBD1 or TRBD2 (5 bases each). The J call may not be correct, given that the DNA end is closer to TRBJ2-7. CDR1 is DFQATT and CDR2 is SNEGSKA in the germline V gene (reference sequence). CDR3 length: 14 residues. The DNA for the CDR3 is TGCAGTGCTAACCTCCCTCGGGGCTACAATGAGCAGTACTTC. This sequence encodes CSANLPRGYNEQYF.

Comment on this clonotype: Compared with germline, one end of the junction differs, possibly owing to a read error. CDR3 region: CASSRPLRGLGNEPFF. CDR3 coding DNA: TGTGCCAGCAGCCGTCCCCTCAGAGGGCTGGGCAATGAGCCGTTCTTC. The chain links TRBV13 to TRBJ2-1; maybe TRBD2 (5 bases). This CDR3 region has 16 residues. From germline, CDR1 is PRHDT and CDR2 FYEKMQ (reference sequence).